Listed here is a single T cell receptor (beta chain). Its target is not known. This specimen belongs to a study of T cell responses to AZD1222 COVID-19 vaccine. The V and J ends lost 3 bases and 4 bases respectively, with 10 bases between them. Germline V CDR1 and CDR2: SGHRS, YFSETQ. CDR3 length: 14 residues. Study-level results: Nearly half of the spike-specific TCRs reportedly recognize variant regions that carry no mutations. A rise in Spike-specific TCR breadth and depth followed two AZD1222 doses.

TCRdb's table, derived via immunoSEQ multiplex PCR, lists solely in-frame clones and lacks some. The table includes about 100,000 clones, approximately 87% detected once. Sample: peripheral blood, taken 28 days after the second AZD1222 dose. This chain joins TRBV5-1 and TRBJ2-2; D may be TRBD1 (5 bases). The sequence was obtained from an adult who received the AZD1222 COVID-19 vaccine. DNA for the CDR3: TGCGCCAGCAGCTCAGGGTCATTCACCGGGGAGCTGTTTTTT. Its translation is CASSSGSFTGELFF. Based on the CDR3 plus reference TRBV5-1 and TRBJ2-2, the full variable domain is KAGVTQTPRYLIKTRGQQVTLSCSPISGHRSVSWYQQTPGQGLQFLFEYFSETQRNKGNFPGRFSGRQFSNSRSEMNVSTLELGDSALYLCASSSGSFTGELFFGEGSRLTVL.